The T cell receptor (beta chain) described here comes from a study of T cells in Graves' hyperthyroidism and ophthalmopathy (dated by TCRdb to between 2018 and 2021). In the study overall: Peripheral blood was sampled at the time of initial diagnosis, prior to any treatment. To identify TCR V-J signatures that set the groups apart, the researchers used a discovery cohort of 100 or so patients, made up of fewer than 50 with Graves' ophthalmopathy and about 55 with stable Graves' hyperthyroidism. Prospective prediction of ophthalmopathy was tested in an independent validation cohort consisting of 18 to 20 hyperthyroidism patients and more than 15 patients who later progressed to ophthalmopathy. The 100 or so discovery patients were randomly split 7:3 into training and test sets. In roughly six Graves' hyperthyroidism patients, the study also compared T-cell repertoires from thyroid tissue with T-cell repertoires from blood. Once sampling was done, hyperthyroidism patients were given methimazole at a starting dose of 30 mg daily, whereas ophthalmopathy patients were given high-dose intravenous methylprednisolone. The paper reports TCR Vbeta CDR3 sequencing of approximately 140 peripheral blood samples: 40 or so ophthalmopathy, fewer than 85 hyperthyroidism and around 17 progressor patients.

Ophthalmopathy patients had moderately to severely active disease, with a Clinical Activity Score of 3 or more, a NOSPECS grade of 4 or more, and a disease duration of less than 3 months. Any patient with an uncontrolled infection, another autoimmune disease, pregnancy or lactation was excluded. Diagnoses were established on the basis of clinical symptoms, serum thyroxine and TRAb, thyroid ultrasound, and orbital computed tomography. PBMCs were isolated from about 9 ml of fresh peripheral blood by Ficoll-Paque density gradient centrifugation. Trizol reagent was used to extract total RNA, and RNA quality was then checked on an Agilent 2100 Bioanalyzer. As to this clonotype: Its specific antigen is unknown. No clone much larger than this one lies a single base away; base qualities are absent.

TCR beta CDR3 regions were amplified from RNA transcripts. The first round of RT-PCR for the TCR CDR3 was performed with the HTBI primer set and the Qiagen OneStep RT-PCR kit. A second multiplex PCR round built the libraries, followed by size selection and purification. The libraries were sequenced on an Illumina HiSeq2000 using paired-end 100 bp reads. The study's own analysis went as follows. SOAPnuke was used to process the raw data, with reads discarded if the reads contained adapters or uncalled bases, had a mean Phred below 15, or lacked an exact constant-primer or identifier match. High-quality paired reads were merged with COPE v1.2.5, and unique nucleotide sequences were defined as clonotypes. MiTCR v1.1 was used to align clonotypes to the IMGT TRBV, TRBD and TRBJ reference segments. The analysis included only V-J combinations with a frequency above 0.0001, which together covered 99% to 99.2% of the repertoires. The TCS score was defined as F50 (clonal expansion) divided by E x V (chaos), with BLOSUM62-based TCRdist calculated between CDR3 peptides within each V-J. Welch's t-statistics and random forest reduced some 510 V-J features to under 15, which were used in a naive Bayes classifier (R e1071). The public sequencing data were trimmed at Q25 with fastp and processed into clonotypes with MiXCR by TCRdb, which kept only in-frame beta chains. Each CDR3 protein gets just one entry, which takes the most common genes and DNA from the rows behind it. The V and J calls were determined by TCRdb, not by the authors. This sample lists around 250,000 distinct CDR3 sequences; almost 25% were detected once. About a third of the sample is taken by the ten largest.

The cysteine opens and the phenylalanine closes a CDR3 of 13 amino acids. Here the CDR3 DNA is all that survives: 39 bases in frame from base 1. The germline V gene (reference sequence) sets CDR1 to LNHDA and CDR2 to SQIVND. V loses 4 bases of germline sequence and J loses 4 bases, and the interval between the two ends is 10 bases. Findings and caveats that apply to the study as a whole: In validation, the model predicted progression to ophthalmopathy with approximately 69% sensitivity and approximately 74% specificity, a median of approximately 6.5 months before onset. In cross-validation, a model built on a 13 V-J signature told ophthalmopathy apart from stable hyperthyroidism with approximately 90% sensitivity and about 81% specificity, and in testing the same model reached 80%/75%. Most expanded thyroid clonotypes (frequency above 0.001) were also found in blood, which suggests that blood repertoires may mirror thyroid immune responses. Sample size was not statistically predetermined, and blinding of investigators to group allocation was not performed.

Recombination linked TRBV19 to TRBJ1-1, with TRBD1 tentatively as D gene (5 bases match). The receptor was derived from a woman between 40 and 50 years old with Graves' ophthalmopathy. Material: blood. The CDR3 has the sequence CASSRLRGTEAFF. The bases read TGTGCCAGTAGTAGACTAAGGGGCACTGAAGCTTTCTTT.